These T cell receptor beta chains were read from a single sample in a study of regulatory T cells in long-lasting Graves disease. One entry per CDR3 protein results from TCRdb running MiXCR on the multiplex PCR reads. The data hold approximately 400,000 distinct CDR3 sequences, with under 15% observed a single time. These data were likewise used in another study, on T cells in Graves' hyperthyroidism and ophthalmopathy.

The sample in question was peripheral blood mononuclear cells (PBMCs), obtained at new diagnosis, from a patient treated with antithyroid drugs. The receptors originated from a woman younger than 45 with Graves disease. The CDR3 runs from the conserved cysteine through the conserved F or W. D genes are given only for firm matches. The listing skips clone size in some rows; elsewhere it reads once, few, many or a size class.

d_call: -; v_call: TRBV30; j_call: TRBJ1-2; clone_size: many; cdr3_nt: TGTGCCTGGAGTGTCTCTCATGGCTACACCTTC; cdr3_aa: CAWSVSHGYTF
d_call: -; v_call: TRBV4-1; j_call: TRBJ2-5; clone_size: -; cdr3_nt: TGCGCCAGTGGGACCTTCGGGGGCGGGGAGACCCAGTACTTC; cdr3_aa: CASGTFGGGETQYF
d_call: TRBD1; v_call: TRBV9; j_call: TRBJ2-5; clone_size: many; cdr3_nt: TGTGCCAGCAGCGCAAGGACAGGCAGGGAGACCCAGTACTTC; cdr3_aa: CASSARTGRETQYF
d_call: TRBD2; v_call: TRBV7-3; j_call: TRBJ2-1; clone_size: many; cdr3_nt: TGTGCCAGCAGCTTATGGGCCCCCGGGACTAGCGGGGCCATGGTGACCCACAATGAGCAGTTCTTC; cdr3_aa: CASSLWAPGTSGAMVTHNEQFF
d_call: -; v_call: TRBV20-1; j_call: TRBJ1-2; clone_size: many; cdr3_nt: TGCAGTGCTAGAAGAGCAGAGAAAGCTAACTATGGCTACACCTTC; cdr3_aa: CSARRAEKANYGYTF
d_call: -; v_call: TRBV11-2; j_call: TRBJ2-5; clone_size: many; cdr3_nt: TGTGCCAGCAGCTTAGTTTTTCTTCATCTGGACTTGCGCCGAAGGACCCAGTACTTC; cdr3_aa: CASSLVFLHLDLRRRTQYF
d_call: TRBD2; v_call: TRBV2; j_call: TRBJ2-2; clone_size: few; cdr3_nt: TGTGCCACGAGAACTAGCGGAAGCACCGGGGAGCTGTTTTTT; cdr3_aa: CATRTSGSTGELFF
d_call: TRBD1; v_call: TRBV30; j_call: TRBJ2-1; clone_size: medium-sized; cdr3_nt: TGTGCCTGGATCCCAGGGGACAGGGGATCCTACAATGAGCAGTTCTTC; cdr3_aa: CAWIPGDRGSYNEQFF
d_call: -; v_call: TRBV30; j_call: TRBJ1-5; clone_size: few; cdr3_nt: TGTGCCTGGAGTAGGCAGGACCTCAATCAGCCCCAGCATTTT; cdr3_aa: CAWSRQDLNQPQHF
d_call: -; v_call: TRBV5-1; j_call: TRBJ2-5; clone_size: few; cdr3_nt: TGCGCCAGCAGCTTGGTTGTACGCCAAGAGACCCAGTACTTC; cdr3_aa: CASSLVVRQETQYF
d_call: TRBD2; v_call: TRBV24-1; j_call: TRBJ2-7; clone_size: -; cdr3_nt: TGTGCCACCAGCCAGACTAGCGGAGGAGGGGCAGACTACGAGCAGTACTTC; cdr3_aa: CATSQTSGGGADYEQYF
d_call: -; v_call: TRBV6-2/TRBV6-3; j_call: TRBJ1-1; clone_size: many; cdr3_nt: TGTGCCAGCAGTGCCTACGGTGGCACTGAAGCTTTCTTT; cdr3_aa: CASSAYGGTEAFF
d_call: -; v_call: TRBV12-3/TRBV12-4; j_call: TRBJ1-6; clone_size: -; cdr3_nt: TGTGCCAGCAGTTCCGGCCCCGTGGGGTCACCCCTCCACTTT; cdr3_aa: CASSSGPVGSPLHF
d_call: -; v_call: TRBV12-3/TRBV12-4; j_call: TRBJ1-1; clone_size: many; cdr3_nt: TGTGCCAGCAGTTACAGGGTAATGGGCCACACTGAAGCTTTCTTT; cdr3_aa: CASSYRVMGHTEAFF
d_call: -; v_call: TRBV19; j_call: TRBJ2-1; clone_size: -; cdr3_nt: TGTGCCAGTAGTATACTCCCAATCGGCAATGAGCAGTTCTTC; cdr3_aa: CASSILPIGNEQFF
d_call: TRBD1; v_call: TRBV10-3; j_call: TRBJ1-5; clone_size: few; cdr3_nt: TGTGCCATCAGTGTAGGGGACAGATATCAGCCCCAGCATTTT; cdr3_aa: CAISVGDRYQPQHF
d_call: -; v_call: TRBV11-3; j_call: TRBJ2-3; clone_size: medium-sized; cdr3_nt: TGTGCCAGCAGCTTAGGCAAGGGGGTGAGCACAGATACGCAGTATTTT; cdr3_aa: CASSLGKGVSTDTQYF
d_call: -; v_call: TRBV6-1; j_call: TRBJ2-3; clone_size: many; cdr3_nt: TGTGCCAGCAGTGAGGAGGTCGGAGATACGCAGTATTTT; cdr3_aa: CASSEEVGDTQYF
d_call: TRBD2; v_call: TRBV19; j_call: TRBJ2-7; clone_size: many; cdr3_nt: TGTGCCAGTTCGACAGGGACTAGCGGGATCATCGAGCAGTACTTC; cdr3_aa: CASSTGTSGIIEQYF
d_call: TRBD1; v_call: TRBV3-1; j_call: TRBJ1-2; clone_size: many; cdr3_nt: TGTGCCAGCAGCCGGACAGGCCCCGACTATGGCTACACCTTC; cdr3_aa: CASSRTGPDYGYTF
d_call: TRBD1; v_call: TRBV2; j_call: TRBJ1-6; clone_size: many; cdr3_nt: TGTGCCAGCAGTGTACAGGGGTATGACAATTCACCCCTCCACTTT; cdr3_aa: CASSVQGYDNSPLHF
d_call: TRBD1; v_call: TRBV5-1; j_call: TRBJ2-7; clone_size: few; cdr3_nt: TGCGCCAGCAGCTTGTTCGGACAGGGAAACGAGCAGTACTTC; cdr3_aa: CASSLFGQGNEQYF
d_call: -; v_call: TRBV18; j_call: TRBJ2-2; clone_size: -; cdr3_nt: TGTGCCAGCTCACCTACCGATGCGGACACCGGGGAGCTGTTTTTT; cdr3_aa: CASSPTDADTGELFF
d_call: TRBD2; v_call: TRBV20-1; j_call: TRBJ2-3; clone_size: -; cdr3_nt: TGCAGTGCTAGAGACCTACTAGCGGGAGGGCAGACAGGTACGCAGTATTTT; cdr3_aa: CSARDLLAGGQTGTQYF
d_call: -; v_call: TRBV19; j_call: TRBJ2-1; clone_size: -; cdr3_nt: TGTGCCAGTAGTAATAGACAGGCTTACAATGAGCAGTTCTTC; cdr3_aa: CASSNRQAYNEQFF
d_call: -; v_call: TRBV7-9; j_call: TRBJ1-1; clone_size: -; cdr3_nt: TGTGCCAGCAGCCTACGCCGGGACGCCTCTTTCTTT; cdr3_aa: CASSLRRDASFF
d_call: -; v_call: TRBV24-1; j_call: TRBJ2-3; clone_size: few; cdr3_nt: TGTGCCACCAGTGCCAAACGAGAGAACAGGCTCTCTGGCACAGATACGCAGTATTTT; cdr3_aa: CATSAKRENRLSGTDTQYF
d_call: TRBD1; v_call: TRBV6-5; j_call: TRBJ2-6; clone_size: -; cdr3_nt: TGTGCCAGCAGTTCGGACAGGAGGAGCTCTGGGGCCAACGTCCTGACTTTC; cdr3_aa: CASSSDRRSSGANVLTF
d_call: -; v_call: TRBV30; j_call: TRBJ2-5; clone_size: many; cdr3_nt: TGTGCCTGGAGCAAGAAAGGGGCTATACAAGAGACCCAGTACTTC; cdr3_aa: CAWSKKGAIQETQYF
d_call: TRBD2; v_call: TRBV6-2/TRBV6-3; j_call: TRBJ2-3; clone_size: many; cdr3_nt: TGTGCCAGCAGTTACACCGCGGGAGAGGCAGATACGCAGTATTTT; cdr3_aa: CASSYTAGEADTQYF
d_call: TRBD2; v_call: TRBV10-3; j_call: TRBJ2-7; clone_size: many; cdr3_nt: TGTGCCATCAGTCTTAGCGGGAGATCCTACGAGCAGTACTTC; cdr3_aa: CAISLSGRSYEQYF
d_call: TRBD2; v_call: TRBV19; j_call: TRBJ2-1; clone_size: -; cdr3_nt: TGTGCCAGTAGTACCAAGTGGGGACTAGCGGCAACCTACAATGAGCAGTTCTTC; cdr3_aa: CASSTKWGLAATYNEQFF
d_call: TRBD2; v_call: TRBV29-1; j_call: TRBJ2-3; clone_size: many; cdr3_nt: TGCAGCGTTGCCGGGAGGGTCCAGAGCACAGATACGCAGTATTTT; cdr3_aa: CSVAGRVQSTDTQYF
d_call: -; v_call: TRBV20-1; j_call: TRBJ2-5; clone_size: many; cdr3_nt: TGCAGTGCTTATCCTCCAGGGCAGGGCGGGGAGACCCAGTACTTC; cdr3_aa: CSAYPPGQGGETQYF
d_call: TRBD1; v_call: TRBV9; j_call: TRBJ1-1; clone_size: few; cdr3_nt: TGTGCCAGCAGCGTTGGGACAGAATATGAAGCTTTCTTT; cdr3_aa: CASSVGTEYEAFF
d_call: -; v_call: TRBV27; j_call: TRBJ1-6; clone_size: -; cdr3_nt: TGTGCCAGCAGTTTATACTATAATTCACCCCTCCACTTT; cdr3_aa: CASSLYYNSPLHF
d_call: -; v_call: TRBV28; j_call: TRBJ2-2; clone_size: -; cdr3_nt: TGTGCCAGCAGCCTCTCGATACCCACCGGGGAGCTGTTTTTT; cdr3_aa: CASSLSIPTGELFF
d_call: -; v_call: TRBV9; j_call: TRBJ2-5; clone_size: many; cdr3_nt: TGTGCCAGCAGCCCGTGGGGCCGGGAGACCCAGTACTTC; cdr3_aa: CASSPWGRETQYF
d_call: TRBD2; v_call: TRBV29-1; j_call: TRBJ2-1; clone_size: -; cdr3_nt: TGCAGCGTGGGAGGGACTAGCGGCAATGAGCAGTTCTTC; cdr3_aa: CSVGGTSGNEQFF
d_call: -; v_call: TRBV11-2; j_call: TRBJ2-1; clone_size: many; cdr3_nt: TGTGCCAGCAGCCCCAGTGGTATAGCGCTTTCCTACAATGAGCTGTTCTTC; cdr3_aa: CASSPSGIALSYNELFF
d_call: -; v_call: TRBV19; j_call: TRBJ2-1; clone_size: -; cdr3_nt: TGTGCCAGCAGCCCACGGGACGTCAATGAGCAGTTCTTC; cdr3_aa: CASSPRDVNEQFF
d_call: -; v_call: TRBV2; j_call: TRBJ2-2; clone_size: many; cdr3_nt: TGTGCCAGCACACAAACCGGGGAGCTGTTTTTT; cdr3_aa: CASTQTGELFF
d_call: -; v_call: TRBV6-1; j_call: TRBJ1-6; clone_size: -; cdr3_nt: TGTGCCAGCAGTGCGTCGACAGGCTCGAGCTCCTATAATTCACCCCTCCACTTT; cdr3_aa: CASSASTGSSSYNSPLHF
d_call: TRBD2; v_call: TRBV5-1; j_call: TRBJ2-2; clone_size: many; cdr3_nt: TGCGCCAGCAGCACCGCGACTTCCACTAGCGCCTTGGGGCTGTTTTTT; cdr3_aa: CASSTATSTSALGLFF
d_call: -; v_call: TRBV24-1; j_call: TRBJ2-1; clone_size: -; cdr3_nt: TGTGCCACCAGTGATTTTACTAGCTCGGGAAATGAGCAGTTCTTC; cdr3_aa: CATSDFTSSGNEQFF
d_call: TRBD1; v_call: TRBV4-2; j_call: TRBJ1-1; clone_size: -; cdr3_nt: TGTGCCAGCAGCCAAGATTCTTTCGGACAGGGGGCTGGCGTCACTGAAGCTTTCTTT; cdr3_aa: CASSQDSFGQGAGVTEAFF
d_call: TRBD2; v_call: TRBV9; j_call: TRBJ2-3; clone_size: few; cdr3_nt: TGTGCCAGCAGCGTACAGTTAGGGACTAGCGGTGTCACAGATACGCAGTATTTT; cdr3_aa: CASSVQLGTSGVTDTQYF
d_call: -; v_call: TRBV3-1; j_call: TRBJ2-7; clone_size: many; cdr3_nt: TGTGCCAGCAGCCAAGTGCGGTCAAAAACCACCTACGAGCAGTACTTC; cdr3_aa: CASSQVRSKTTYEQYF